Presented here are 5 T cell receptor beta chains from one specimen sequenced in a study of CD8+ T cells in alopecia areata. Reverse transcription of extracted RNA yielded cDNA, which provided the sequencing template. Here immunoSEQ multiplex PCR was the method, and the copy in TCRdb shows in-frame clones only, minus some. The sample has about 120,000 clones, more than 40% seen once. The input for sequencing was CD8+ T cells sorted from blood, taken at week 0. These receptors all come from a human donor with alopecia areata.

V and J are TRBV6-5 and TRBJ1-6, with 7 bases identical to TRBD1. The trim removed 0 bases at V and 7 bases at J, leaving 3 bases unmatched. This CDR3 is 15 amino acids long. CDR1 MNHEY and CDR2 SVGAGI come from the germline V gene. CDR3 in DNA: TGTGCCAGCAGTTACTCGAGACAGGGCAATTCACCCCTCCACTTT. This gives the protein CASSYSRQGNSPLHF.

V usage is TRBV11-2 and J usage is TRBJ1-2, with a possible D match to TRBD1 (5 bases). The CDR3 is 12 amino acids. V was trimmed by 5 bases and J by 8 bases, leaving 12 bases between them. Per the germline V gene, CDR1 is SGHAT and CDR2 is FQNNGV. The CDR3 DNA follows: TGTGCCAGCAGCCCCCCGGGGCGAGGCTACACCTTC. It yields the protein CASSPPGRGYTF.

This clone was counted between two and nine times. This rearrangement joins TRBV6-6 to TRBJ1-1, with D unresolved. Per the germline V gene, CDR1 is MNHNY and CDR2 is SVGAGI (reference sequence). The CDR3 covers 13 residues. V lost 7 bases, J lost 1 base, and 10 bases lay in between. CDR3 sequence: CASKERENTEAFF. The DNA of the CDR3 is TGTGCCAGCAAGGAGAGGGAGAACACTGAAGCTTTCTTT.

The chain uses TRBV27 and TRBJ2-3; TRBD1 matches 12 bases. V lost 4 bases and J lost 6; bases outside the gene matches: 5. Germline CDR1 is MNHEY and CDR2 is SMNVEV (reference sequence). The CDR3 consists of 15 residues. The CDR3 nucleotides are TGTGCCAGCAGTTCCGGGACAGGGGGCTACGATACGCAGTATTTT. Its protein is CASSSGTGGYDTQYF.

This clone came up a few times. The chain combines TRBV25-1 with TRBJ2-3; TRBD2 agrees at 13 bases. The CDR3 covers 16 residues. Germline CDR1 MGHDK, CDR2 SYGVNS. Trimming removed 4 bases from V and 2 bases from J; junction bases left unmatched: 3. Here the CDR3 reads CASSAGLAGITDTQYF. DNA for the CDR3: TGTGCCAGCAGTGCGGGACTAGCGGGGATCACAGATACGCAGTATTTT.